This record concerns one TCR beta chain sequence. The antigen is undetermined. These data come from a study of cytotoxic CD8 clonotypes in ibrutinib-treated CLL. General observations from the study: Age-matched healthy donor levels were exceeded by baseline clonality, which tracked circulating CD8+ T-cell counts. Clonality increased at ibrutinib response, then returned toward baseline at progression.

Trimming left V 3 bases short and J 2 bases short, with 15 bases between. Germline CDR1 reads GTSNPN; CDR2 reads SVGIG (reference sequence). This CDR3 is 15 amino acids long. Sequencing was performed with immunoSEQ multiplex PCR; in TCRdb, only in-frame clones are kept and a portion is missing. Altogether about 130,000 clones are present, about 80% being singletons, with the ten largest covering roughly 13%. Sequenced here: PBMCs, sampled after 12 months of ibrutinib treatment. This receptor was identified in a human donor with chronic lymphocytic leukemia. J is TRBJ2-3 and V is TRBV30; tentative D call: TRBD2 (6 bases). CDR3 protein: CAWSGSSDATDTQYF. The CDR3 nucleotides read TGTGCCTGGAGCGGGTCTAGCGATGCCACAGATACGCAGTATTTT.